The 7 T cell receptor beta chains presented below share a single source sample, sequenced in a study of cytomegalovirus exposure and HLA in healthy donors (dated by TCRdb to about 2017). Library prep was done by the immunoSEQ multiplex PCR assay. For the multiplex PCR, a mixture combining 60 forward primers for TCR Vbeta segments and 13 reverse primers for TCR Jbeta segments was used. TCRdb carries this immuneACCESS record with in-frame sequences only. Its versions omit some clonotypes, under half of them owing to an unresolved V gene in the studies checked, with the rest unexplained. Present in this sample are some 130,000 clones, approximately 80% of which were seen just once. Of the sample, 4.2% is held by the ten largest clones. The sequenced sample was PBMCs. The receptor source for this set is a male donor in good health and CMV-seropositive.

This clone was counted once. This chain uses TRBV4-1 with TRBJ2-1; tentative D call: TRBD2 (6 bases). The CDR3 spans 19 residues. Germline V gives CDR1 MGHRA, CDR2 YSYEKL. V was trimmed by 4 bases and J by 2 bases, leaving 24 bases between them. The CDR3 DNA reads as TGCGCCAGCAGCCTAGGTGGCGTGTGGGGGGAGAGCACCTACAATGAGCAGTTCTTC. This encodes CASSLGGVWGESTYNEQFF.

The chain employs TRBV5-8 and TRBJ1-2, with no clear D. This CDR3 has 12 residues. V dropped 2 bases and J dropped 2 bases, with 4 bases sitting between them. CDR1 is SGHTS and CDR2 is YDEGEE in the germline V gene. The CDR3 DNA reads TGTGCCAGCAGCTTTCCAAACTATGGCTACACCTTC. Its protein is CASSFPNYGYTF.

The chain uses TRBV5-1 and TRBJ1-1, with 10 bases that match TRBD1. CDR3 length equals 14 residues. The germline V gene has CDR1 SGHRS and CDR2 YFSETQ. Trimming removed 4 bases from V and 5 bases from J; junction bases left unmatched: 5. The CDR3 here is CASSVDRGGTEAFF. The CDR3 DNA sequence: TGCGCCAGCAGCGTGGACAGGGGGGGGACTGAAGCTTTCTTT.

The rearrangement uses TRBV28 and TRBJ1-5, with TRBD1 matching 9 bases. The CDR3 contains 17 residues. V trimming: 5 bases; J trimming: 1 base; junction bases outside the gene matches: 9. Germline CDR1 and CDR2: MDHEN and SYDVKM. The CDR3 coding sequence is TGTGCCAGCAGTCCTACGGGACAGGGATGGAGCAATCAGCCCCAGCATTTT. This gives the protein CASSPTGQGWSNQPQHF.

This clone was detected a few times. The V and J genes are TRBV2 and TRBJ2-6, with 9 bases fitting TRBD1. The CDR3 loop spans 12 amino acids. Germline CDR1 SNHLY, CDR2 FYNNEI. After removal of 10 bases from V and 10 bases from J, the junction contained 5 bases not matched to a gene. The CDR3 DNA is TGTGCCAAGCACGGGACAGGGAACGTCCTGACTTTC. Its translation is CAKHGTGNVLTF.

Turning to this clone: At one end the junction does not follow the germline gene, possibly because of a read error. V gene TRBV7-9 combines with J gene TRBJ2-5; TRBD2 matches at 10 bases. The CDR3 is made up of 16 amino acids. Looked up from germline, CDR1 is SEHNR and CDR2 is FQNEAQ (reference sequence). The CDR3 is CSSSFKAGGFQETQYF. The CDR3, as DNA: TGTTCCAGCAGCTTTAAAGCGGGAGGGTTTCAAGAGACCCAGTACTTC.

In DNA form, the CDR3 reads TGTGCCACTCAGCTAAGGGACAGGGGCTTCGAAGCTTTCTTT. It codes for CATQLRDRGFEAFF. V usage is TRBV6-1 and J usage is TRBJ1-1; 10 bases match TRBD1. The CDR3 loop spans 14 amino acids. Trimming removed 10 bases from V and 8 bases from J; junction bases left unmatched: 13. Germline lookup yields CDR1 MNHNS and CDR2 SASEGT.